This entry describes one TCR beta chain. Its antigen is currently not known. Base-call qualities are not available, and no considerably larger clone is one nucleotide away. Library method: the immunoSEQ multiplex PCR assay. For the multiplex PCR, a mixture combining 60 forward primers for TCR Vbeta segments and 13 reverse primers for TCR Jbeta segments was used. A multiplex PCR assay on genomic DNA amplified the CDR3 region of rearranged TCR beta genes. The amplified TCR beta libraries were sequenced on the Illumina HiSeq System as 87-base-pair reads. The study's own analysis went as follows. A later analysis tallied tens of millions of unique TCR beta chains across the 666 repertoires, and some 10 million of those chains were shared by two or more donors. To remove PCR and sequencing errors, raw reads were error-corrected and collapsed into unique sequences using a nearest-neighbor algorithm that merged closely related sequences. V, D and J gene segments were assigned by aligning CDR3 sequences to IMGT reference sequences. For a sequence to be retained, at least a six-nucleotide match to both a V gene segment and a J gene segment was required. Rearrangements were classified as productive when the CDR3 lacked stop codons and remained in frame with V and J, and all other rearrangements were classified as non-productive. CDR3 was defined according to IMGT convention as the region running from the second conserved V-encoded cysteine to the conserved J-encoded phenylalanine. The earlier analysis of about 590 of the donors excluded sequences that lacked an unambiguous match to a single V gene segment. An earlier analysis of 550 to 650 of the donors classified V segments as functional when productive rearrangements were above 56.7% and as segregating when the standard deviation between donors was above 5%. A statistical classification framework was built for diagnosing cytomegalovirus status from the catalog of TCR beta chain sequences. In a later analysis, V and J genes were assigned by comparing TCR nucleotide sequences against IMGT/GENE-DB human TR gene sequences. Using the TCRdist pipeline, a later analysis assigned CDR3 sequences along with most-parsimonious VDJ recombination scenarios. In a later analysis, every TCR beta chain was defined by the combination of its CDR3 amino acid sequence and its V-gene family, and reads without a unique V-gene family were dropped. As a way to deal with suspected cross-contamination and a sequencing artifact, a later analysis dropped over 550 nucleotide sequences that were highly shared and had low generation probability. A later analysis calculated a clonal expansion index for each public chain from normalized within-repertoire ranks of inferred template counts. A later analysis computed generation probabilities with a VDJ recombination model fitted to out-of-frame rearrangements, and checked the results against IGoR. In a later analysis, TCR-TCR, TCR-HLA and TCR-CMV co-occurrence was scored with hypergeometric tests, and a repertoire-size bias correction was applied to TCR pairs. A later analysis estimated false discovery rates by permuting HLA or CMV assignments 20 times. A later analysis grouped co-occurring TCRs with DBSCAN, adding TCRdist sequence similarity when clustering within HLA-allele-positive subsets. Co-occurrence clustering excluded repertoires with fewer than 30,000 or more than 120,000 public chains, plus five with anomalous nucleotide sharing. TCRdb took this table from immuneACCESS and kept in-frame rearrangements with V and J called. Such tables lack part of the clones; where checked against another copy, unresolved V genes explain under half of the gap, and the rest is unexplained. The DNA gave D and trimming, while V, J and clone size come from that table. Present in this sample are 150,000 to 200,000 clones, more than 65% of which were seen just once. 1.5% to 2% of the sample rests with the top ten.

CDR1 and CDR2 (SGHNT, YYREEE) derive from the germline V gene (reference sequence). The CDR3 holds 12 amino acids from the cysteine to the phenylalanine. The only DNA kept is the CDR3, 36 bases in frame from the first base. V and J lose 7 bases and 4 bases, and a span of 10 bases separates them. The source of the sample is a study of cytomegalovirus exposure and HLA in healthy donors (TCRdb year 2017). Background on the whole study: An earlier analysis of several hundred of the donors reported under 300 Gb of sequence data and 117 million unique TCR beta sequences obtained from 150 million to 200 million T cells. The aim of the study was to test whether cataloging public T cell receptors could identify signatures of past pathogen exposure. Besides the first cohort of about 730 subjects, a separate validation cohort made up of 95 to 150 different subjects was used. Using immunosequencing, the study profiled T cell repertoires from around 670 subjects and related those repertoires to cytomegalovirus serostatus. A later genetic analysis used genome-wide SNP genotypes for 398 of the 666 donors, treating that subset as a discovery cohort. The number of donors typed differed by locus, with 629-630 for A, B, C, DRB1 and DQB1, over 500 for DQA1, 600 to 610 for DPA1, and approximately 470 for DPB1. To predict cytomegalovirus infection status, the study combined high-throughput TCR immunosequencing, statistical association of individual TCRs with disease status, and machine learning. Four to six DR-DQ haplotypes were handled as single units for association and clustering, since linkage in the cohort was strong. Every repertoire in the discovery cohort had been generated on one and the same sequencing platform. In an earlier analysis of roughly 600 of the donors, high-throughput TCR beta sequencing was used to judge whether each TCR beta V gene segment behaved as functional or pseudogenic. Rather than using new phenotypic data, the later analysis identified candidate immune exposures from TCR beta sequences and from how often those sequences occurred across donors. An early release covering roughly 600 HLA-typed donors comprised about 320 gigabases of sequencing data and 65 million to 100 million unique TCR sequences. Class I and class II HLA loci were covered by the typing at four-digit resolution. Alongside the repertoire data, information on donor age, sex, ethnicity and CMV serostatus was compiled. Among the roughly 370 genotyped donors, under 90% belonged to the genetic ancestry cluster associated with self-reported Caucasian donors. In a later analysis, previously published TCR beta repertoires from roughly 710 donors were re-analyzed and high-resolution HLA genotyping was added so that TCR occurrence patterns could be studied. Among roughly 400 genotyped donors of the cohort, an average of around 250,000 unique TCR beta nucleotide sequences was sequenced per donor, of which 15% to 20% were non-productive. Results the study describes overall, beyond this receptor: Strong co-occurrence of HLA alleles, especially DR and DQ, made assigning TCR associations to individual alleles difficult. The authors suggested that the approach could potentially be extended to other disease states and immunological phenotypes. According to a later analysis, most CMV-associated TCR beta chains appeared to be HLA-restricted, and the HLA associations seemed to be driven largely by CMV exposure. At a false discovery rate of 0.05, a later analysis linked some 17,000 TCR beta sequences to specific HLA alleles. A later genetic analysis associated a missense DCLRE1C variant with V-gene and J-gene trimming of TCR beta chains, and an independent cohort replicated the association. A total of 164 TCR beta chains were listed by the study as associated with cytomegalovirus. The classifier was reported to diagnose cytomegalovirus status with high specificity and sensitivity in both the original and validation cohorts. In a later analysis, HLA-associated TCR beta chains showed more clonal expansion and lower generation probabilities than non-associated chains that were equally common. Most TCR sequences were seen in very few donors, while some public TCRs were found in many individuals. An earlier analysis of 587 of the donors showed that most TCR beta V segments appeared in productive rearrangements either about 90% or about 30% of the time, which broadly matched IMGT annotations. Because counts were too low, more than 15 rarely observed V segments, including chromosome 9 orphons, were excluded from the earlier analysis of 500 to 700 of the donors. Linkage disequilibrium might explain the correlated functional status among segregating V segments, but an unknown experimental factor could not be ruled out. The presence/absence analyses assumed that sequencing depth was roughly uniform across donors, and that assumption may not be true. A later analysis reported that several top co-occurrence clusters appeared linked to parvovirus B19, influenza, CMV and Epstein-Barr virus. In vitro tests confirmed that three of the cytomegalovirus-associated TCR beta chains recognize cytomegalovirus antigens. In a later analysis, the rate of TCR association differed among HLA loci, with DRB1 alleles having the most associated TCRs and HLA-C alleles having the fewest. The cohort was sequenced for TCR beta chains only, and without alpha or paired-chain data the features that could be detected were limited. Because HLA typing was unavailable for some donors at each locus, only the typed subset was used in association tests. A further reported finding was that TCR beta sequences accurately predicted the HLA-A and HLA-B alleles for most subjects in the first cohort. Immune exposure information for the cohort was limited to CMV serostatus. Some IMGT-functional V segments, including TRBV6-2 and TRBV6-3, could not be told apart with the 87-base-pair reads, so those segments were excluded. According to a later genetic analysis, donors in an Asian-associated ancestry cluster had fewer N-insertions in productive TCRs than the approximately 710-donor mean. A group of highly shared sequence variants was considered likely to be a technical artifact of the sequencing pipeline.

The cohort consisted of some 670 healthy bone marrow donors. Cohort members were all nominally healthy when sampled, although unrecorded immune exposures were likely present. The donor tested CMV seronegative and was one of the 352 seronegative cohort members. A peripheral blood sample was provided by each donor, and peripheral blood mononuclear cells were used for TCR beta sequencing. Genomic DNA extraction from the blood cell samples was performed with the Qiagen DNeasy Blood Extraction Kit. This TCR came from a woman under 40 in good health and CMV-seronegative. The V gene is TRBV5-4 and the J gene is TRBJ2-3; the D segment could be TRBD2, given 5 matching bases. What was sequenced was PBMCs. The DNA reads TGTGCCAGCGGTGGGAGCGCAGATACGCAGTATTTT. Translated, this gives CASGGSADTQYF.